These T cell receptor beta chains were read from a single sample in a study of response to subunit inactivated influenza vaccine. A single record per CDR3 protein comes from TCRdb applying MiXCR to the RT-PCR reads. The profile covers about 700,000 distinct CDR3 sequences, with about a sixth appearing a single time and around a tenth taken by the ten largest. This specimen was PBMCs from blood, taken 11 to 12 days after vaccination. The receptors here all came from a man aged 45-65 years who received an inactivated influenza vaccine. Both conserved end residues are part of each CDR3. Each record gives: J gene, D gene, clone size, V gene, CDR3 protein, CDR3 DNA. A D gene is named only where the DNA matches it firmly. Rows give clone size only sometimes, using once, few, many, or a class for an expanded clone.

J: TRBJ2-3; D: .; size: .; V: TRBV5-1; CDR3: CASSTVEGNTQYF; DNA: TGCGCCAGCAGCACCGTGGAGGGAAATACGCAGTATTTT
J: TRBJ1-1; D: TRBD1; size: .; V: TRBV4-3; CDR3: CASSQSKTGSTEAFF; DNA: TGCGCCAGCAGCCAAAGTAAGACAGGGTCCACTGAAGCTTTCTTT
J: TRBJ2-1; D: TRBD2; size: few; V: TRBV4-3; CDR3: CASSQTLAGSSYNEQFF; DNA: TGCGCCAGCAGCCAAACCCTAGCGGGGAGCTCCTACAATGAGCAGTTCTTC
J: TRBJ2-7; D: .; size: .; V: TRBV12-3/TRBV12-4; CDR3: CASSLQTGIREQYF; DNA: TGTGCCAGCAGTTTGCAGACAGGAATCAGAGAGCAGTACTTC
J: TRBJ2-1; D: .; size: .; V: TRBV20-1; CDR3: CSASGTPPLLGNEQFF; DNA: TGCAGTGCTTCCGGTACTCCACCCTTGTTGGGCAATGAGCAGTTCTTC
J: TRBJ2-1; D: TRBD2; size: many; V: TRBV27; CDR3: CASSLTSGGYSYNEQFF; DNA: TGTGCCAGCAGTTTAACTAGCGGGGGCTACTCCTACAATGAGCAGTTCTTC
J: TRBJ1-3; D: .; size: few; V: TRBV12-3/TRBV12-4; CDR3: CARSPGNTIYF; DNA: TGTGCTCGGAGTCCTGGAAACACCATATATTTT
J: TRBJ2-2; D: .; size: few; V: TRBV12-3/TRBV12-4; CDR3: CASSLLGWNTGELFF; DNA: TGTGCCAGCAGTTTACTGGGGTGGAACACCGGGGAGCTGTTTTTT
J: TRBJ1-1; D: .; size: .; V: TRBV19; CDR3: CASSIVRGSGQVEAFF; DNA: TGTGCCAGTAGTATAGTTCGGGGGTCGGGGCAGGTTGAAGCTTTCTTT
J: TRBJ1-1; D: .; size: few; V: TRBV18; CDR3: CASSPLQGNTEAFF; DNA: TGTGCCAGCTCACCACTACAGGGTAACACTGAAGCTTTCTTT
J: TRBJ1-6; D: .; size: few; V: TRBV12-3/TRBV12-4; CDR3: CASNYGSYNSPLHF; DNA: TGTGCCAGCAATTATGGCTCCTATAATTCACCCCTCCACTTT
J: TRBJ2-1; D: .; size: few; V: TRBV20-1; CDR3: CSAEGPLGIVNEQFF; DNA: TGCAGTGCTGAGGGACCACTAGGGATCGTCAATGAGCAGTTCTTC
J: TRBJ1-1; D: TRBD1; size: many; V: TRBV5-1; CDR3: CASSAQTGTNTEAFF; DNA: TGCGCCAGCAGCGCCCAGACAGGGACGAACACTGAAGCTTTCTTT
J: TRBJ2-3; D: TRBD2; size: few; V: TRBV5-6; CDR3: CASTSSGGAWDTQYF; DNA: TGTGCCAGCACTTCTAGCGGGGGGGCCTGGGATACGCAGTATTTT
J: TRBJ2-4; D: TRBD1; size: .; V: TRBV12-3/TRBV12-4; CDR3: CASSFIGGQNIQYF; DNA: TGTGCCAGCAGTTTTATAGGGGGCCAAAACATTCAGTACTTC
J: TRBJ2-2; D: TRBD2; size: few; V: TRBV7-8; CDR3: CASSSASGGAGTGELFF; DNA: TGTGCCAGCAGCTCCGCTAGCGGGGGGGCTGGCACCGGGGAGCTGTTTTTT
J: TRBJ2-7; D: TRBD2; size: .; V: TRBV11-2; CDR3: CASSLVRREGQYF; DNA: TGTGCCAGCAGCTTAGTACGGCGGGAGGGGCAGTACTTC
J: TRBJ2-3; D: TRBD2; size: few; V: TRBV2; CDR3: CASSNQHPLAGVTDTQYF; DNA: TGTGCCAGCAGTAATCAACACCCACTAGCGGGCGTGACAGATACGCAGTATTTT
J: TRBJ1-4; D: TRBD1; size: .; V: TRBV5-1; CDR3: CASSSGQSNEKLFF; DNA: TGCGCCAGCAGCTCGGGACAGTCAAATGAAAAACTGTTTTTT
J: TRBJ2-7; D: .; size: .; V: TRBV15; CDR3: CATSDSISGLQYF; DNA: TGTGCCACCAGCGACTCCATTTCCGGCTTGCAGTACTTC
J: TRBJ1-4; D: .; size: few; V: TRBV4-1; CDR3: CASSQDPREKLFF; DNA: TGCGCCAGCAGCCAAGATCCGCGGGAAAAACTGTTTTTT
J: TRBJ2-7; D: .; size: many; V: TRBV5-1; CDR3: CASSLQSSYEQYF; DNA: TGCGCCAGCAGCTTACAAAGCTCCTACGAGCAGTACTTC
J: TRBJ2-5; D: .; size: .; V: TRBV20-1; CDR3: CSARGPLETQYF; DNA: TGCAGTGCTAGGGGACCATTGGAGACCCAGTACTTC
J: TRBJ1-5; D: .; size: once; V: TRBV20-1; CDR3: CSASGRLDSNQPQHF; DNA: TGCAGTGCTAGCGGCCGACTCGATAGCAATCAGCCCCAGCATTTT
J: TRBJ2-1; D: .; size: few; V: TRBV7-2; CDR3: CASSLALRQISYNEQFF; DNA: TGTGCCAGCAGCTTAGCGCTTAGGCAGATCTCCTACAATGAGCAGTTCTTC
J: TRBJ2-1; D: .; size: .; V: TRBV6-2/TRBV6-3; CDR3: CASSHQGYEQFF; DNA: TGTGCCAGCAGCCACCAAGGGTATGAGCAGTTCTTC
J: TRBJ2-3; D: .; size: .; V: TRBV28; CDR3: CASSYLGEYTDTQYF; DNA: TGTGCCAGCAGTTATCTCGGAGAGTACACAGATACGCAGTATTTT
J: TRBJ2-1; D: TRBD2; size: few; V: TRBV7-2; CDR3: CASSKTRLAPNEQFF; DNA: TGTGCCAGCAGCAAAACCCGACTAGCGCCCAATGAGCAGTTCTTC
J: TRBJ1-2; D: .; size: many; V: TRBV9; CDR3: CASSGQASGYGYTF; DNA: TGTGCCAGCAGCGGACAGGCCTCGGGCTATGGCTACACCTTC
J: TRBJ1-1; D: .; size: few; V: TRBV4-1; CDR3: CASSQDPASSEAFF; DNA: TGCGCCAGCAGCCAAGATCCTGCCAGCTCTGAAGCTTTCTTT
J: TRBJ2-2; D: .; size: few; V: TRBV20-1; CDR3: CSASVTGNTGELFF; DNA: TGCAGTGCTAGCGTGACAGGGAACACCGGGGAGCTGTTTTTT
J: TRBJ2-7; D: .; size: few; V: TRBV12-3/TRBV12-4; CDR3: CASSWVGDKDEQYF; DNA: TGTGCCAGCAGTTGGGTGGGGGACAAGGACGAGCAGTACTTC
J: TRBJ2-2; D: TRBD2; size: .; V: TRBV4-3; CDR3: CASSASTGGPATGELFF; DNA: TGCGCCAGCAGCGCCTCAACGGGAGGGCCGGCCACCGGGGAGCTGTTTTTT
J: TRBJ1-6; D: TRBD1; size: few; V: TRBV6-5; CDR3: CASSYSGQGGSPLHF; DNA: TGTGCCAGCAGTTACTCGGGACAGGGGGGTTCACCCCTCCACTTT
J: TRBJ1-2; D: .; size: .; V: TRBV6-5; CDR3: CASSYRGSSNYGYTF; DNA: TGTGCCAGCAGTTACAGGGGCTCCTCTAACTATGGCTACACCTTC
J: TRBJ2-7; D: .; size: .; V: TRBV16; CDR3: CASSLTVSSYEQYF; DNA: TGTGCCAGCAGCCTTACAGTTAGCTCCTACGAGCAGTACTTC
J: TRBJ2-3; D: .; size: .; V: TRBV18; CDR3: CASSPLARVIDTQYF; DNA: TGTGCCAGCTCACCACTGGCCCGGGTGATAGATACGCAGTATTTT
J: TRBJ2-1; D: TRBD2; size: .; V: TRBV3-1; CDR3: CASSQGLAGGHEQFF; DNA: TGTGCCAGCAGCCAAGGACTAGCGGGAGGACATGAGCAGTTCTTC
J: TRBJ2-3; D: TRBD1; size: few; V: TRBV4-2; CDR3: CASSQGTGGRDTQYF; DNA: TGTGCCAGCAGCCAAGGGACAGGGGGCCGAGATACGCAGTATTTT
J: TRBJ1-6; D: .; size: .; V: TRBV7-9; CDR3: CASSLAGGLNSPLHF; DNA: TGTGCCAGCAGCTTAGCAGGGGGTCTGAATTCACCCCTCCACTTT
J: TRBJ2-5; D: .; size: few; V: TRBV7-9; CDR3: CASSLARGQETQYF; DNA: TGTGCCAGCAGCTTAGCGAGGGGACAAGAGACCCAGTACTTC
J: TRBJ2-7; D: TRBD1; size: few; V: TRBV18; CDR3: CASSPTRQGYEQYF; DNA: TGTGCCAGCTCACCAACCCGACAGGGCTACGAGCAGTACTTC
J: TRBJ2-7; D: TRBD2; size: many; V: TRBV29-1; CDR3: CSVEGGGGFEQYF; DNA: TGCAGCGTTGAAGGCGGCGGGGGATTCGAGCAGTACTTC
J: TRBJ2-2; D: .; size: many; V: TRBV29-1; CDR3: CSGQENTGELFF; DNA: TGCAGCGGACAGGAGAACACCGGGGAGCTGTTTTTT
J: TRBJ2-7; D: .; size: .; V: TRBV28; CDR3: CASSLRVVRAEGYEQYF; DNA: TGTGCCAGCAGTTTAAGGGTAGTAAGGGCAGAAGGCTACGAGCAGTACTTC
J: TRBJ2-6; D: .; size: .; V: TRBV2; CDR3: CASSDKALGAGANVLTF; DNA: TGTGCCAGCAGTGACAAGGCCCTCGGTGCTGGGGCCAACGTCCTGACTTTC
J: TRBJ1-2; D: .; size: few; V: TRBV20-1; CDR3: CSAKTEGNNYGYTF; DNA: TGCAGTGCCAAAACAGAGGGCAACAACTATGGCTACACCTTC
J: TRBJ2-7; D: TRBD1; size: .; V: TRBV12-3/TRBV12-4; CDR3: CASSLSSRDRRFYEQYF; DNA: TGTGCCAGCAGTTTATCGTCACGGGACAGGCGATTCTACGAGCAGTACTTC
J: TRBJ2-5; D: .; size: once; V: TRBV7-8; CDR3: CASSLRLDQETQYF; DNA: TGTGCCAGCAGCTTAAGGCTCGATCAAGAGACCCAGTACTTC
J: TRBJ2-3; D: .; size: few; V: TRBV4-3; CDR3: CASSQRGPAEDTQYF; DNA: TGCGCCAGCAGCCAGCGGGGGCCGGCGGAGGATACGCAGTATTTT
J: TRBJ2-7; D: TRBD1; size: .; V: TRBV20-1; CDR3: CSARIPDRGAPYEQYF; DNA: TGCAGTGCTAGAATCCCTGACAGGGGGGCTCCCTACGAGCAGTACTTC
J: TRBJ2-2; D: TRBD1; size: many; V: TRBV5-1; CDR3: CASSRTGSTGELFF; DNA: TGCGCCAGCAGCCGGACAGGGAGCACCGGGGAGCTGTTTTTT
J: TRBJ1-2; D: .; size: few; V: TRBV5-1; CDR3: CASSLATSDRTPNVYGYTF; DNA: TGCGCCAGCAGCTTGGCAACCTCGGACAGAACGCCGAACGTTTATGGCTACACCTTC
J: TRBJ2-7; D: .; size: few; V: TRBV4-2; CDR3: CASSQEMTGRSYEQYF; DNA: TGTGCCAGCAGCCAAGAAATGACAGGGAGGTCCTACGAGCAGTACTTC
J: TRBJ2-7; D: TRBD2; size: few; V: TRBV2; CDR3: CASGPTSGRNLYEQYF; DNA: TGTGCCAGCGGCCCCACTAGCGGGAGAAACCTCTACGAGCAGTACTTC
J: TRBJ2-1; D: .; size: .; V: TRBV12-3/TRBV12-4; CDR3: CASSFGGTVIYNEQFF; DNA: TGTGCCAGCAGTTTTGGGGGGACCGTCATCTACAATGAGCAGTTCTTC
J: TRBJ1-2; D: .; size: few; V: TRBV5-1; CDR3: CASSFGGLDPNPSTF; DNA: TGCGCCAGCAGCTTTGGAGGGTTGGATCCGAACCCTAGTACCTTC
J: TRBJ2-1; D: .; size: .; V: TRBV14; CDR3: CASSQGGSRWNEQFF; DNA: TGTGCCAGCAGCCAAGGGGGAAGTAGGTGGAATGAGCAGTTCTTC
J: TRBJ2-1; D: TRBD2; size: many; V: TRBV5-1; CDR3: CASSHLAGNNEQFF; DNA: TGCGCCAGCAGTCACCTAGCGGGAAACAATGAGCAGTTCTTC